This TCR beta chain was documented in a study of identical twins. Broader study findings: Twin pairs' shared out-of-frame alpha sequences were enriched in low generation probability. Out-of-frame TCR alpha sharing observed in monozygotic twins exceeded model estimates. The same donors were not followed; conclusions instead depended on cross-sectional statistical analysis. In zero-insertion analyses, partial confounding could arise from invariant MAIT and iNKT cells.

A remark on this clonotype: Its antigen is as yet unknown.

The CDR3 spans 16 residues. V gave up 4 bases and J gave up 5 bases; unmatched junction bases: 6. Germline V gene data show CDR1 as SGHRS and CDR2 as YFSETQ. TCRdb re-called the 5' RACE reads through MiXCR, storing one row per CDR3 protein. Of around 1.7 million distinct CDR3 sequences detected, more than 30% appear once; the ten largest clones hold 0.25% to 0.3%. V gene TRBV5-1 combines with J gene TRBJ2-3; 14 bases are shared with TRBD2. The clonotype comes from a newborn girl in good health. The sequencing sample was made of cord blood. The CDR3 sequence: CASSPWTSGGLDTQYF. The CDR3 DNA sequence: TGCGCCAGCAGCCCCTGGACTAGCGGGGGGTTAGATACGCAGTATTTT. Complete variable domain (other parts from reference TRBV5-1 and TRBJ2-3): KAGVTQTPRYLIKTRGQQVTLSCSPISGHRSVSWYQQTPGQGLQFLFEYFSETQRNKGNFPGRFSGRQFSNSRSEMNVSTLELGDSALYLCASSPWTSGGLDTQYFGPGTRLTVL.